This note documents a single T cell receptor (beta chain) sequence. Which antigen it targets is not known. It has no much larger one-base neighbor in the sample; base qualities were not kept. The cohort comprised under 700 healthy bone marrow donors. At the time of sampling, every cohort member was nominally healthy, though immune exposures that went unrecorded were likely present. The donor was CMV seropositive and was included in the group of approximately 300 seropositive cohort members. Each donor provided a peripheral blood sample, and peripheral blood mononuclear cells were used for TCR beta sequencing. The Qiagen DNeasy Blood Extraction Kit was used to extract genomic DNA from the blood cell samples. This sample is drawn from a study of cytomegalovirus exposure and HLA in healthy donors (dated by TCRdb to between 2016 and 2019). About the full investigation: An earlier analysis of some 620 of the donors reported about 300 Gb of sequence data and around 110 million unique TCR beta sequences obtained from about 179 million T cells. An early release covering more than 500 HLA-typed donors comprised approximately 290 gigabases of sequencing data and around 80 million unique TCR sequences. The genetic ancestry cluster associated with self-reported Caucasian donors included approximately 85% of the roughly 400 genotyped donors. The aim of the study was to test whether cataloging public T cell receptors could identify signatures of past pathogen exposure. The study used immunosequencing to profile the T cell repertoires of 670 or so subjects and linked those repertoires to cytomegalovirus serostatus. In addition to the first cohort of approximately 670 subjects, a separate validation cohort of about 120 different subjects was used. To predict cytomegalovirus infection status, the study combined high-throughput TCR immunosequencing, statistical association of individual TCRs with disease status, and machine learning. To study patterns of TCR occurrence, a later analysis re-analyzed previously published TCR beta repertoires from more than 550 donors and added high-resolution HLA genotyping. Rather than drawing on any new phenotypic data, the later analysis identified candidate immune exposures from TCR beta sequences and the way those sequences occurred across donors. An earlier analysis of around 540 of the donors applied high-throughput TCR beta sequencing to assess whether each TCR beta V gene segment acted as functional or pseudogenic. Alongside the repertoire data, information on donor age, sex, ethnicity and CMV serostatus was compiled. Genome-wide SNP genotypes for about 65% of the 666 donors were used in a later genetic analysis, which treated that subset as a discovery cohort. Every repertoire in the discovery cohort had been generated on one and the same sequencing platform. Class I and class II HLA loci were covered by the typing at four-digit resolution. The number of donors typed differed by locus, with roughly 629-640 for A, B, C, DRB1 and DQB1, roughly 520 for DQA1, approximately 580 for DPA1, and 400 to 490 for DPB1. About five DR-DQ haplotypes were treated as single units for association and clustering because of strong linkage in the cohort. Across approximately 420 genotyped donors of the cohort, an average of roughly 250,000 unique TCR beta nucleotide sequences per donor were sequenced, and 15% to 20% of those sequences were non-productive.

To prepare the library, the immunoSEQ multiplex PCR assay was applied. A mixture of 60 forward primers for TCR Vbeta segments and 13 reverse primers for TCR Jbeta segments was used in the multiplex PCR. The CDR3 region of rearranged TCR beta genes was amplified from genomic DNA with a multiplex PCR assay. The Illumina HiSeq System was used to sequence the amplified TCR beta libraries as 87-base-pair reads. Under the source paper's analysis protocol: Across the 640 or so repertoires, a later analysis counted 60 million to 90 million unique TCR beta chains, 9.5 million to 12 million of which were shared by at least two donors. Raw reads were error-corrected and collapsed into unique sequences by a nearest-neighbor algorithm in which closely related sequences were merged to remove PCR and sequencing errors. To assign V, D and J gene segments, CDR3 sequences were aligned to IMGT reference sequences. For a sequence to be retained, a match of at least six nucleotides to both a V gene segment and a J gene segment was required. A rearrangement counted as productive if the CDR3 had no stop codons and remained in frame with V and J, and every other rearrangement counted as non-productive. Following IMGT convention, CDR3 was defined as the stretch from the second conserved V-encoded cysteine to the conserved J-encoded phenylalanine. The earlier analysis of about 610 of the donors excluded sequences that lacked an unambiguous match to a single V gene segment. An earlier analysis of a few hundred of the donors classified V segments as functional when productive rearrangements were above 56.7% and as segregating when the standard deviation between donors was above 5%. To diagnose cytomegalovirus status from the catalog of TCR beta chain sequences, a statistical classification framework was built. V and J gene assignment, in a later analysis, came from comparing TCR nucleotide sequences with IMGT/GENE-DB human TR gene sequences. In a later analysis, CDR3 sequences and most-parsimonious VDJ recombination scenarios were assigned using the TCRdist pipeline. A later analysis defined each TCR beta chain by its CDR3 amino acid sequence plus V-gene family, and excluded reads lacking a unique V-gene family. A later analysis removed 592 highly shared, low-generation-probability nucleotide sequences to deal with suspected cross-contamination and a sequencing artifact. For each public chain, a later analysis derived a clonal expansion index from normalized ranks of inferred template counts within each repertoire. A later analysis computed generation probabilities with a VDJ recombination model fitted to out-of-frame rearrangements, and checked the results against IGoR. Hypergeometric tests were used in a later analysis to score TCR-TCR, TCR-HLA and TCR-CMV co-occurrence, with a repertoire-size bias correction applied to the TCR pairs. To estimate false discovery rates, a later analysis permuted the HLA or CMV assignments 20 times. In a later analysis, co-occurring TCRs were grouped using DBSCAN, and TCRdist sequence similarity was added for clustering within HLA-allele-positive subsets. Repertoires with fewer than 30,000 or more than 120,000 public chains were left out of co-occurrence clustering, as were a few repertoires with anomalous nucleotide sharing. Here the immuneACCESS table is served through TCRdb, limited to in-frame sequences with V and J called. Missing clones are a known gap in these copies; in checked studies unresolved V genes cover under half, and the rest lacks a known reason. Clone size and the V and J calls come from that table; the DNA yielded D and trimming. The sample profile shows some 77,000 clones; 80% of them were found once. In total, the top ten clones hold roughly 25% of the sample.

Trimming removed 4 bases from V and 8 bases from J, leaving 10 bases between the germline ends. In the germline V gene, CDR1 corresponds to SNHLY and CDR2 to FYNNEI. The CDR3 spans 12 residues, from the cysteine through the phenylalanine. CDR3 DNA only is kept here, 36 bases in frame from base 1. Results the study describes overall, beyond this receptor: According to a later genetic analysis, donors in an Asian-associated ancestry cluster had fewer N-insertions in productive TCRs than the approximately 690-donor mean. A later analysis associated about 16,000 TCR beta sequences with specific HLA alleles at a false discovery rate of 0.05. Correlated functional status among segregating V segments might be attributable to linkage disequilibrium, but an unknown experimental factor could not be ruled out. Because counts were too low, roughly 17 rarely observed V segments, including chromosome 9 orphons, were left out of the earlier analysis of a few hundred of the donors. A later analysis found that TCR association rates varied across HLA loci, with DRB1 alleles showing the most associated TCRs and HLA-C alleles the fewest. In a later analysis, several top co-occurrence clusters were reported to appear linked to parvovirus B19, influenza, CMV and Epstein-Barr virus. In vitro tests confirmed that a few of the cytomegalovirus-associated TCR beta chains recognize cytomegalovirus antigens. Only TCR beta chains were sequenced in this cohort, and the absence of alpha or paired-chain data limited detectable features. Because HLA typing was missing for some donors at each locus, association tests included only the typed subset. The classifier was reported to diagnose cytomegalovirus status with high specificity and sensitivity in both the original cohort and the validation cohort. In a later analysis, HLA-associated TCR beta chains showed more clonal expansion and lower generation probabilities than non-associated chains that were equally common. Roughly uniform sequencing depth across donors was assumed in presence/absence analyses, although this assumption may not hold. When HLA alleles, especially DR and DQ, strongly co-occurred, attributing TCR associations to individual alleles was difficult. Because the 87-base-pair reads could not distinguish some IMGT-functional V segments, including TRBV6-2 and TRBV6-3, those segments were excluded. An earlier analysis of some 590 of the donors showed that most TCR beta V segments appeared in productive rearrangements either about 87% or about 30% of the time, which broadly matched IMGT annotations. While some public TCRs were present in many individuals, most TCR sequences turned up only very rarely across donors. A further reported finding was that TCR beta sequences accurately predicted the HLA-A and HLA-B alleles for most subjects in the first cohort. A cluster of highly shared sequence variants was judged likely to be a technical artifact of the sequencing pipeline. An association between a missense DCLRE1C variant and V-gene and J-gene trimming of TCR beta chains was found in a later genetic analysis and replicated in an independent cohort. In the study, some 160 TCR beta chains were listed as associated with cytomegalovirus. The only immune exposure information available for the cohort was CMV serostatus. The authors suggested that the approach could potentially be generalized to other disease states and immunological phenotypes. Most CMV-associated TCR beta chains appeared to be HLA-restricted in a later analysis, and the HLA associations seemed to be driven largely by CMV exposure.

This sequence originates from a woman aged 50 to 60 in good health and CMV-seropositive. The V gene is TRBV2 and the J gene is TRBJ2-3, and the D gene may be TRBD2, 6 bases matching. The sequencing sample was made of PBMCs. The nucleotide sequence is TGTGCCAGCAGTGGTTCAGCGGGTACGCAGTATTTT. It translates as CASSGSAGTQYF.